The 23 T cell receptor beta chains given below trace back to one sample, sequenced in a study of identifying expanded T cells in peripheral blood. Measured with immunoSEQ multiplex PCR; TCRdb has only the in-frame clones, and not every one. The sample shows approximately 85,000 clones, roughly 91% of them seen only once. Sequenced material: blood. The receptors here all came from a person aged 18 to 70 in good health.

This clone was observed a few times. V gene TRBV2 combines with J gene TRBJ2-5; D may be TRBD1 (6 bases). Trimming removed 0 bases at V and 2 bases at J, with 13 bases between. Per germline, CDR1 SNHLY and CDR2 FYNNEI. CDR3 size: 16 residues. The CDR3 sequence: CASSEALQGWQETQYF. In nucleotides, the CDR3 is TGTGCCAGCAGTGAAGCGCTGCAGGGGTGGCAAGAGACCCAGTACTTC.

The chain joins TRBV28 to TRBJ2-2, with 8 bases fitting TRBD2. The CDR3 sequence is 15 residues long. V was clipped by 2 bases and J by 4 bases; unmatched bases: 3. Germline loops: CDR1 MDHEN, CDR2 SYDVKM. The CDR3 loop reads CASSLTGGPTGELFF. The CDR3 DNA follows: TGTGCCAGCAGTTTAACGGGGGGGCCCACCGGGGAGCTGTTTTTT.

The rearrangement joins TRBV29-1 to TRBJ2-7; no reliable D call. V shed 0 bases and J shed 2 bases, with 8 bases lying between them. CDR3 length: 13 residues. Germline CDR1 reads SQVTM; CDR2 reads ANQGSEA. The CDR3 protein is CSVEEGSTYEQYF. In DNA form, the CDR3 reads TGCAGCGTTGAAGAGGGGTCGACCTACGAGCAGTACTTC.

V gene TRBV2 combines with J gene TRBJ1-1; D is uncertain. The length of the CDR3 is 15 residues. Germline V gene sequence: CDR1 SNHLY, CDR2 FYNNEI. V was trimmed by 7 bases and J by 1 base, leaving 16 bases between them. CDR3 in DNA: TGTGCCAGCACCCCACTCCCGTGGGGGAACACTGAAGCTTTCTTT. As protein: CASTPLPWGNTEAFF.

The CDR3 DNA sequence: TGTGCTACTGGGAGGGGGCTAGGCTATGGCTACACCTTC. Translation: CATGRGLGYGYTF. The gene calls are TRBV27 and TRBJ1-2, with TRBD1 matching 7 bases. CDR3 size: 13 residues. Germline V gives CDR1 MNHEY, CDR2 SMNVEV (reference sequence).

In nucleotides, the CDR3 is TGTGCCACTCAGGGGGGATTAGGGGAAAAACTGTTTTTT. As protein: CATQGGLGEKLFF. The chain uses TRBV15 and TRBJ1-4; 7 nucleotides agree with TRBD1. The CDR3 runs to 13 residues. Germline assignment: CDR1 LNHNV and CDR2 YYDKDF (reference sequence). Trimming cost V 9 bases and J 8 bases; bases outside gene matches: 9.

V and J are TRBV2 and TRBJ2-3; D possibly corresponds to TRBD1 (6 bases). The CDR3 has 15 amino acids. The germline gives CDR1 SNHLY, CDR2 FYNNEI. Trimming took 8 bases from V and 2 from J, leaving 17 bases between them. In nucleotides, the CDR3 is TGTGCCAGCCGTGGGGTGGGGGCTGCCACAGATACGCAGTATTTT. It yields the protein CASRGVGAATDTQYF.

The sample holds one count of this clone. The CDR3 here is CASSQATGGLDTGELFF. The CDR3 DNA is TGCGCCAGCAGCCAAGCCACAGGGGGCTTGGACACCGGGGAGCTGTTTTTT. This chain connects TRBV4-1 to TRBJ2-2; 9 bases align to TRBD1. The CDR3 is 17 residues long. Germline V gene data show CDR1 as MGHRA and CDR2 as YSYEKL. The J segment lost 3 bases and the V segment lost 1 base, leaving 6 bases of the junction unmatched.

This chain joins TRBV9 and TRBJ2-2; D is possibly TRBD1 (7 bases). The CDR3 totals 16 residues. From germline, CDR1 is SGDLS and CDR2 YYNGEE. V was clipped by 4 bases and J by 1 base, with 14 bases between them. The CDR3 reads CASSPRGDMNTGELFF. In DNA form, the CDR3 reads TGTGCCAGCAGCCCCAGGGGGGATATGAACACCGGGGAGCTGTTTTTT. The whole variable domain, filled in from reference TRBV9 and TRBJ2-2, reads DSGVTQTPKHLITATGQRVTLRCSPRSGDLSVYWYQQSLDQGLQFLIQYYNGEERAKGNILERFSAQQFPDLHSELNLSSLELGDSALYFCASSPRGDMNTGELFFGEGSRLTVL.

This chain connects TRBV28 to TRBJ1-6; maybe TRBD1 (5 bases). CDR3 length: 16 residues. V was pared by 4 bases and J by 10 bases, with 20 bases between. The germline gives CDR1 MDHEN, CDR2 SYDVKM. The CDR3 sequence is CASSWSGPYFGSPLHF. In DNA form, the CDR3 reads TGTGCCAGCAGTTGGTCAGGGCCCTATTTTGGCTCACCCCTCCACTTT.

J is TRBJ2-7 and V is TRBV6-6; D remains unclear. CDR3 length: 13 amino acids. V shed 0 bases and J shed 7 bases, with 10 bases lying between them. Germline CDR1 reads MNHNY; CDR2 reads SVGAGI (reference sequence). The CDR3 bases are TGTGCCAGCAGTTACTCGGTTCGACTGGAGCAGTACTTC. As protein: CASSYSVRLEQYF.

This clone came up many times. The rearrangement links TRBV6-1 to TRBJ2-3, with D perhaps given as TRBD1 or TRBD2 (5 bases each). The V end was cut by 6 bases, the J end by 3 bases, with 10 bases between. The CDR3 is 13 amino acids. Germline V gives CDR1 MNHNS, CDR2 SASEGT. The chain's CDR3 is CASSLGGTDTQYF. In DNA, the CDR3 is TGTGCCAGCAGCCTTGGGGGTACAGATACGCAGTATTTT.

The chain employs TRBV29-1 and TRBJ2-2; D possibly corresponds to TRBD2 (6 bases). Germline CDR1 is SQVTM and CDR2 is ANQGSEA. V lost 7 bases, J lost 4 bases, and 19 bases lay in between. CDR3 length equals 15 residues. CDR3 in amino acids: CSATGGISGTGELFF. In DNA, the CDR3 is TGCAGCGCCACCGGGGGTATATCGGGCACCGGGGAGCTGTTTTTT.

The chain employs TRBV7-6 and TRBJ2-5; D not certain. Trimming removed 10 bases at V and 7 bases at J, with 7 bases between. Germline V gene sequence: CDR1 SGHVS, CDR2 FNYEAQ. The CDR3 runs to 9 residues. The CDR3 coding sequence is TGTGCCACCCCCGGGACCCAGTACTTC. Translation: CATPGTQYF.

This chain links TRBV6-5 with TRBJ1-2, with D perhaps TRBD1 (6 bases). CDR1 is MNHEY, CDR2 SVGAGI, per germline. V was pared by 4 bases and J by 5 bases, with 8 bases between. The CDR3 totals 12 residues. Here the CDR3 DNA reads TGTGCCAGCAGTTTTAGGGGGTATGGCTACACCTTC. Amino acids: CASSFRGYGYTF.

The chain joins TRBV20-1 to TRBJ2-1, with no clear D. There are 11 residues in the CDR3. Germline V gives CDR1 DFQATT, CDR2 SNEGSKA (reference sequence). V shed 5 bases and J shed 9 bases, with 11 bases lying between them. The CDR3 coding sequence is TGCAGTGCTCCCCTCCTCGGTGAGCAGTTCTTC. Translating gives CSAPLLGEQFF.

This chain connects TRBV18 to TRBJ1-2; the match to TRBD1 covers 9 bases. With V trimmed by 0 bases and J by 8 bases, 1 base remained unmatched. Germline V gene lookup returns CDR1 KGHSH and CDR2 LQKENI. This CDR3 has 13 amino acids. CDR3 loop: CASSPPGQGGYTF. Written as DNA, the CDR3 is TGTGCCAGCTCACCACCAGGACAGGGGGGCTACACCTTC.

Here the CDR3 reads CASSSQGPSHTDTQYF. As DNA, the CDR3 is TGTGCCAGCAGCTCCCAGGGTCCATCACACACGGATACGCAGTATTTT. The chain recombines TRBV13 with TRBJ2-3; weak D call: TRBD1 (5 bases). Germline V gene sequence: CDR1 PRHDT, CDR2 FYEKMQ (reference sequence). The CDR3 length is 16 residues. The ends were cut back, 4 bases at V and 6 bases at J, with 20 bases in the middle.

The chain is built from TRBV27 and TRBJ1-2; 10 bases line up with TRBD1. The junction had 2 bases not matched to a gene; V was cut back by 3 bases and J by 1 base. In germline, CDR1 is MNHEY, CDR2 SMNVEV (reference sequence). CDR3 length: 15 amino acids. The CDR3 sequence: CASSFRTGGNYGYTF. In nucleotides, the CDR3 is TGTGCCAGCAGTTTTCGGACAGGGGGTAACTATGGCTACACCTTC.

This clone was counted once. The chain combines TRBV5-1 with TRBJ2-5; TRBD2 is a possible D gene (5 bases). V dropped 0 bases and J dropped 3 bases, with 9 bases sitting between them. The CDR3 sequence is 14 residues long. Per germline, CDR1 SGHRS and CDR2 YFSETQ. The CDR3 here is CASSLVAGEETQYF. As DNA, the CDR3 is TGCGCCAGCAGCTTGGTGGCGGGCGAAGAGACCCAGTACTTC.

This sequence joins TRBV7-9 and TRBJ2-3; perhaps TRBD1 as D (5 bases). V lost 2 bases and J lost 3, with 21 bases in between. The germline V gene has CDR1 SEHNR and CDR2 FQNEAQ (reference sequence). The CDR3 length is 18 residues. The CDR3 protein is CASSLIPSGTGRTDTQYF. CDR3 coding DNA: TGTGCCAGCAGCTTAATCCCCTCAGGCACAGGCCGGACAGATACGCAGTATTTT.

The chain couples TRBV2 to TRBJ1-4, with D perhaps TRBD1 (5 bases). V was clipped by 7 bases and J by 8 bases, with 20 bases between them. The germline V gene encodes CDR1 SNHLY and CDR2 FYNNEI. This CDR3 spans 15 amino acids. The DNA for the CDR3 is TGTGCCAGCATCAGGGCCGTGGCCCCGAAGGAAAAACTGTTTTTT. Its protein is CASIRAVAPKEKLFF.

CDR3 nucleotide sequence: TGCGCCAGCAGCCCCTCTGCGGTTTACTCTGGAAACACCATATATTTT. Encoded protein: CASSPSAVYSGNTIYF. The chain joins TRBV4-3 to TRBJ1-3; D unresolved. This CDR3 has 16 residues. V lost 4 bases to trimming and J lost 0 bases, with 13 bases between them. Germline lookup yields CDR1 LGHNA and CDR2 YSLEER.